This T cell receptor (beta chain) was captured in a study of shared clonotypes between healthy human individuals. The data were produced by immunoSEQ multiplex PCR, yet TCRdb's version contains in-frame clones alone and is incomplete. The sample lists millions of clones; approximately 92% were seen once. Trimming took off 3 bases at V and 4 bases at J, with 12 bases between the two ends. CDR1 and CDR2 from the germline V gene are MNHNS and SASEGT. This CDR3 contains 14 residues. The chain has TRBV6-1 and TRBJ2-5; D possibly corresponds to TRBD2 (5 bases). Sequences were obtained from naive CD4+ T cells sorted from blood. The subset here: CD45RA+ positively selected. This TCR derives from a man between 18 and 29 years old in good health. The CDR3 protein is CASSDGISGETQYF. In DNA, the CDR3 is TGTGCCAGCAGTGACGGGATATCGGGAGAGACCCAGTACTTC.